Sequencing of this T cell receptor beta chain was carried out in a study of cytotoxic CD8 clonotypes in ibrutinib-treated CLL (dated by TCRdb to the early 2020s). With regard to the full study: The cohort had about a dozen relapsed/refractory and under 16 treatment-naive patients; some 17 were IGHV unmutated. Samples averaged roughly 260,000 productive templates and 80,000 to 100,000 productive rearrangements. All remission and progressive disease samples were collected while patients were still receiving ibrutinib. Partial responses were observed in about 24 patients and complete responses in 2; after a median follow-up of roughly 62 months, remission was maintained in approximately 14 patients and progression was observed in approximately 12. Response samples were obtained after a median of about 13 months of treatment, with a range of roughly 6 to 36 months. Cryopreserved peripheral blood mononuclear cells were collected before treatment, at response, and at either disease progression or sustained remission. Of the approximately 86 people in the trial, 26 had longitudinal samples available. General findings and caveats noted by the study authors: At baseline, clonality was higher than in age-matched healthy donors and showed a strong correlation with circulating CD8+ T-cell counts. Sampling times were not matched between sustained-remission and progressing patients, and lymph node repertoires were not studied. Public clonotypes were rare and either shrank or stayed stable during treatment, and the rise in clonality at ibrutinib response reflected expansion of private clonotypes. Clonality rose at ibrutinib response, remained stable during sustained remission, and dropped back toward baseline at progression.

Taken with the paper, the label for time point translates to: progressive disease on ibrutinib. For TCR beta library preparation, about 2 micrograms of genomic DNA were isolated from cryopreserved PBMCs. Longitudinal blood samples from CLL patients on ibrutinib monotherapy underwent high-throughput TCR beta sequencing. Patients were enrolled in a phase 2 open-label single-center ibrutinib monotherapy trial. Via the germline V gene, CDR1 is SGDLS and CDR2 YYNGEE. The V and J ends are trimmed by 4 bases and 3 bases, leaving 11 bases between them. The CDR3 runs 15 residues from the cysteine to the phenylalanine. Only the CDR3 region is kept as DNA, spanning 45 bases read in frame from base 1. With regard to this clone: The clone's antigen remains unknown. Within one base of it there is no much larger clone, and no base qualities were kept.

A MiSeq instrument was used for deep resolution sequencing, which targeted depths ranging from 1 in 1 million up to 1 in 200,000 T cells, with coverage averaging 10x for each clonotype. The immunoSEQ hsTCRB Kit was used to generate TCR beta libraries. The study's own analysis went as follows. Data were analyzed with ImmunoSEQ Data Assistant and ImmunoSEQ Analyzer, with V, D and J genes assigned per IMGT definitions. Clonality, with values ranging from 0 to 1, was calculated as one minus the normalized Shannon entropy of productive rearrangement frequencies. Only overrepresented clonotypes making up at least 0.05% of the repertoire of each patient were included in the public clonotype analysis. Fewer than 15 repertoires from age-matched healthy donors, obtained from immuneACCESS, served as clonality controls. This is the immuneACCESS table as TCRdb keeps it, with only in-frame sequences that have V and J called. A part of the clones is gone; compared with another copy, unresolved V genes explain less than half, and the rest is unexplained. V and J calls and clone size come straight from that table; D and trimming were deduced from the DNA. Recorded for this sample are nearly 300,000 clones; 60% to 80% of them occurred a single time. The ten biggest clones cover approximately 5.1% of the sample.

This receptor chain uses TRBV9 and TRBJ1-6; the D gene cannot be resolved reliably. This receptor was taken from a human donor with chronic lymphocytic leukemia. The sequencing used PBMCs, collected at disease progression, from a patient treated with ibrutinib. This receptor carries the CDR3 CASSFRTGYNSPLHF. The sequenced DNA is TGTGCCAGCAGCTTTAGGACGGGCTATAATTCACCCCTCCACTTT.